This T cell receptor (beta chain) was sequenced in a study of blood T cell repertoires in COVID-19. Study-level information: The origin of the acute and convalescent COVID-19 samples was the United States, Italy and Spain.

Germline-derived CDR1 and CDR2 are SGHTS and YDEGEE. This CDR3 is 13 amino acids long. V lost 3 bases to trimming and J lost 10 bases; unmatched junction nucleotides: 4. Generated by immunoSEQ multiplex PCR, the TCRdb table keeps only in-frame clones and is missing some. The data hold fewer than 35,000 clones, with approximately 85% observed a single time. The sequencing sample was made of peripheral blood. The receptor comes from a man of 80 years or more with active COVID-19. This chain connects TRBV5-8 to TRBJ2-1; 10 bases agree with TRBD2. CDR3 nucleotides: TGTGCCAGCAGCTCTTATAGCGGGGGGGAGCAGTTCTTC. It codes for CASSSYSGGEQFF.